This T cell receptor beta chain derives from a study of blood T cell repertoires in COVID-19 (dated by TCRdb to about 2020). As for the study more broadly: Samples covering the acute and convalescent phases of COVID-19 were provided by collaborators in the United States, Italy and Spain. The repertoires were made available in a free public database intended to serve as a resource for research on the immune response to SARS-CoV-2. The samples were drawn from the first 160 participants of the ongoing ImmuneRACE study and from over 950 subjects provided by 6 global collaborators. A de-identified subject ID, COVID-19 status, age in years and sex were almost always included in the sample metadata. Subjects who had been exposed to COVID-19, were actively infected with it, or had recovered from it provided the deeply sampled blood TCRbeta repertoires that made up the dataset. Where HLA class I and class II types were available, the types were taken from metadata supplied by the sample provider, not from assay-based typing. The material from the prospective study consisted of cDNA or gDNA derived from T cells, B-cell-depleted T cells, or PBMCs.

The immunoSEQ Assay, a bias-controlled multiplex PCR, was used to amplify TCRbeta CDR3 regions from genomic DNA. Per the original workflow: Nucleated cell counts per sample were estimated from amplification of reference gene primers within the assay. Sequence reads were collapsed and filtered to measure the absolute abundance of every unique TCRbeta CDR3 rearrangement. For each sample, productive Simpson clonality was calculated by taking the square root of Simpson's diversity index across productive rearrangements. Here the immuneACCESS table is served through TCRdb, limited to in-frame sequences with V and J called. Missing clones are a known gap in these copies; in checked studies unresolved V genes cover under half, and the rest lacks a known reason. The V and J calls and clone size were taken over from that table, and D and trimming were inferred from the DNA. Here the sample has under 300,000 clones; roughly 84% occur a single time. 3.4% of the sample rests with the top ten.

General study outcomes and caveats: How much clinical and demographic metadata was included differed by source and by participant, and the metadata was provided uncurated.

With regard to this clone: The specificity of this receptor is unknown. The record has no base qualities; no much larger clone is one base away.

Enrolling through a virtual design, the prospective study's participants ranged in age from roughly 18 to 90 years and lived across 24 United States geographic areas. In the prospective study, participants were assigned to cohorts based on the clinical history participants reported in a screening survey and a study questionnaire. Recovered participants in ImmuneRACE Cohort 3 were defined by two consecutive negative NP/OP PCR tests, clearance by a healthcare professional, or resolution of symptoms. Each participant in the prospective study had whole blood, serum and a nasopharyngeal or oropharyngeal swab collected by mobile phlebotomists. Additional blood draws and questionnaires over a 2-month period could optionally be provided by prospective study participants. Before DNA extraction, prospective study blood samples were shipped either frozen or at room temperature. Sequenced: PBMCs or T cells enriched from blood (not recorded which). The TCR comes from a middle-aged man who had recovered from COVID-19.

The CDR3 region has the sequence CASGFPSGTSGAGGEQFF. The DNA sequence is given as TGTGCTAGTGGTTTCCCTTCCGGGACTAGCGGGGCAGGGGGTGAGCAGTTCTTC. The chain couples TRBV12-5 to TRBJ2-1, with TRBD2 matching 13 junction bases. At the junction V is shortened by 3 bases and J by 9 bases; bases outside the gene matches: 14. The CDR3 runs 18 residues from the cysteine to the phenylalanine. Solely the CDR3 DNA is kept, with 54 bases framed from the first base. According to the germline V gene, CDR1 reads LGHNT and CDR2 reads FRNRAP.